This TCR beta chain was identified in a study of graft-versus-host responses after intestinal transplantation. The CDR3 extends over 9 amino acids. Germline V gene sequence: CDR1 SGHRS, CDR2 YFSETQ. Trimming cost V 5 bases and J 8 bases, with 3 bases left between them. Study-level results: After transplant, early declines in HvG clones were associated with peak levels of circulating GvH clones.

Produced via immunoSEQ multiplex PCR; TCRdb's table is partial and in-frame only. Among 78,000 or so clones, about nine tenths were seen once, and the ten largest hold about 8%. Points on this clone: The antigen remains undetermined.

The genes are TRBV5-1 and TRBJ2-3; D gene uncertain. The sample in question was unstimulated CD8+ T cells sorted from spleen or lymph node cells, obtained before transplant. This TCR was recovered from a human donor who was the organ donor for an intestinal transplant. CDR3 amino acids: CASRATQYF. CDR3 DNA: TGCGCCAGCAGGGCTACGCAGTATTTT.